This T cell receptor beta chain was sequenced for a study of cytomegalovirus exposure and HLA in healthy donors (dated by TCRdb to 2015 to 2018). Regarding the research as a whole: According to an earlier analysis of a few hundred of the donors, 150 million to 200 million T cells yielded 90 million to 140 million unique TCR beta sequences and approximately 300 Gb of sequence data. Around 320 gigabases of sequencing data and some 85 million unique TCR sequences were included in an early release covering around 600 HLA-typed donors. The genetic ancestry cluster associated with self-reported Caucasian donors included 81% of the roughly 400 genotyped donors. The study aimed to test whether signatures of past pathogen exposure could be identified by cataloging public T cell receptors. The study profiled the T cell repertoires of about 720 subjects by immunosequencing and related them to cytomegalovirus serostatus. A separate validation cohort of over a hundred different subjects was used in addition to the 666-subject first cohort. The study combined high-throughput TCR immunosequencing, statistical association of individual TCRs with disease status, and machine learning to predict cytomegalovirus infection status. A later analysis re-analyzed previously published TCR beta repertoires from 500 to 700 donors and added high-resolution HLA genotyping to study TCR occurrence patterns. Rather than drawing on any new phenotypic data, the later analysis identified candidate immune exposures from TCR beta sequences and the way those sequences occurred across donors. To decide whether each TCR beta V gene segment behaved as functional or pseudogenic, an earlier analysis of some 540 of the donors relied on high-throughput TCR beta sequencing. Donor age, sex, ethnicity and CMV serostatus were compiled alongside the repertoire data. A later genetic analysis used genome-wide SNP genotypes for about 55% of the 666 donors, treating that subset as a discovery cohort. Every discovery cohort repertoire had been produced on one sequencing platform. Class I and class II HLA loci were covered by the typing at four-digit resolution. Typing coverage varied by locus: about 629-630 donors for A, B, C, DRB1 and DQB1; more than 500 for DQA1; nearly 610 for DPA1; around 450 for DPB1. Four to six DR-DQ haplotypes were handled as single units for association and clustering, since linkage in the cohort was strong. On average, roughly 200,000 unique TCR beta nucleotide sequences were sequenced per donor among 300 to 500 genotyped donors of the cohort, with 15% to 20% of those sequences being non-productive.

Preparation of the library involved the immunoSEQ multiplex PCR assay. For the multiplex PCR, a mixture combining 60 forward primers for TCR Vbeta segments and 13 reverse primers for TCR Jbeta segments was used. The CDR3 region of rearranged TCR beta genes was amplified from genomic DNA with a multiplex PCR assay. The Illumina HiSeq System was used to sequence the amplified TCR beta libraries as 87-base-pair reads. In the paper's pipeline: In a later analysis, tens of millions of unique TCR beta chains were counted across the 650 to 700 repertoires, and about 10 million of these chains were shared by at least two donors. Raw reads were error-corrected and collapsed into unique sequences with a nearest-neighbor algorithm that merged closely related sequences to remove PCR and sequencing errors. V, D and J gene segments were assigned by aligning CDR3 sequences to IMGT reference sequences. For a sequence to be retained, at least a six-nucleotide match to both a V gene segment and a J gene segment was required. Rearrangements were called productive when the CDR3 lacked stop codons and stayed in frame with V and J; all others were non-productive. Following IMGT convention, CDR3 was defined as the stretch from the second conserved V-encoded cysteine to the conserved J-encoded phenylalanine. The earlier analysis of 500 to 650 of the donors excluded any sequence lacking an unambiguous match to a single V gene segment. An earlier analysis of almost 600 of the donors classified V segments as functional when productive rearrangements were above 56.7% and as segregating when the standard deviation between donors was above 5%. To diagnose cytomegalovirus status from the catalog of TCR beta chain sequences, a statistical classification framework was built. In a later analysis, V and J genes were assigned by comparing TCR nucleotide sequences against IMGT/GENE-DB human TR gene sequences. A later analysis assigned CDR3 sequences and most-parsimonious VDJ recombination scenarios with the TCRdist pipeline. In a later analysis, every TCR beta chain was defined by the combination of its CDR3 amino acid sequence and its V-gene family, and reads without a unique V-gene family were dropped. A later analysis removed roughly 590 highly shared, low-generation-probability nucleotide sequences to deal with suspected cross-contamination and a sequencing artifact. In a later analysis, a clonal expansion index for each public chain was calculated from normalized within-repertoire ranks of inferred template counts. In a later analysis, generation probabilities were computed using a VDJ recombination model fitted to out-of-frame rearrangements, and the results were checked against IGoR. A later analysis scored TCR-TCR, TCR-HLA and TCR-CMV co-occurrence with hypergeometric tests, applying a repertoire-size bias correction to TCR pairs. False discovery rates were estimated in a later analysis by permuting HLA or CMV assignments 20 times. A later analysis grouped co-occurring TCRs with DBSCAN, adding TCRdist sequence similarity when clustering within HLA-allele-positive subsets. Co-occurrence clustering excluded repertoires with fewer than 30,000 or more than 120,000 public chains, plus five with anomalous nucleotide sharing. TCRdb provides this immuneACCESS table in a form limited to in-frame rearrangements. Some clones are lacking; in checked studies, under half of them reflect an unresolved V gene, and why the rest are absent is not known. D and trimming come from the DNA, and the V and J calls and clone size come from that table. The table for this sample lists 210,000 or so clones; under 90% of them were counted only once. The ten largest make up 1.3% of the sample.

On the study overall, not on this receptor specifically: Broadly in line with IMGT annotations, most TCR beta V segments showed up in productive rearrangements about 87% or about 30% of the time in an earlier analysis of some 590 of the donors. Only TCR beta chains were sequenced in this cohort, and the absence of alpha or paired-chain data limited detectable features. When HLA alleles, especially DR and DQ, strongly co-occurred, attributing TCR associations to individual alleles was difficult. Most CMV-associated TCR beta chains appeared to be HLA-restricted in a later analysis, and the HLA associations seemed to be driven largely by CMV exposure. A group of highly shared sequence variants was considered likely to be a technical artifact of the sequencing pipeline. Correlated functional status among segregating V segments might be attributable to linkage disequilibrium, but an unknown experimental factor could not be ruled out. The study listed 170 or so TCR beta chains as associated with cytomegalovirus. In both the original and validation cohorts, the classifier was reported to diagnose cytomegalovirus status with high specificity and sensitivity. In a later analysis, TCR association rates were found to vary across HLA loci, with the most associated TCRs seen for DRB1 alleles and the fewest for HLA-C alleles. According to a later genetic analysis, donors in an Asian-associated ancestry cluster had fewer N-insertions in productive TCRs than the roughly 660-donor mean. In a later analysis, HLA-associated TCR beta chains were found to be more clonally expanded and to have lower generation probabilities than equally common non-associated chains. A further reported finding was that TCR beta sequences accurately predicted the HLA-A and HLA-B alleles for most subjects in the first cohort. According to a later analysis, parvovirus B19, influenza, CMV and Epstein-Barr virus appeared linked to several top co-occurrence clusters. In vitro tests confirmed that three of the cytomegalovirus-associated TCR beta chains recognize cytomegalovirus antigens. Some 15 rarely observed V segments, including chromosome 9 orphons, were excluded from the earlier analysis of approximately 500 of the donors because counts were too low. The only immune exposure information available for the cohort was CMV serostatus. In a later genetic analysis, a missense DCLRE1C variant was associated with V-gene and J-gene trimming of TCR beta chains, and the association was replicated in an independent cohort. Specific HLA alleles were associated with 18,000 or so TCR beta sequences at a false discovery rate of 0.05 in a later analysis. Because some donors lacked HLA typing at each locus, the association tests relied only on the typed subset. According to the authors, the approach could potentially be generalized to other disease states and immunological phenotypes. Presence/absence analyses assumed roughly uniform sequencing depth across donors, an assumption that may not hold. Most TCR sequences were observed very rarely across donors, whereas some public TCRs were present in many individuals.

In total, approximately 610 healthy bone marrow donors made up the cohort. At the time of sampling, all cohort members were nominally healthy, though unrecorded immune exposures were likely present. Of the approximately 670 cohort members, more than 250 had a positive CMV serostatus and roughly 370 had a negative one, while no CMV serostatus was recorded for the donor. Every donor gave a peripheral blood sample, and the peripheral blood mononuclear cells from that sample were used for TCR beta sequencing. The Qiagen DNeasy Blood Extraction Kit was used to extract genomic DNA from the blood cell samples. Worth noting for this clone: It has no known antigen specificity. Base qualities were left out, and no much larger clone turns up one base away.

The sample was PBMCs. This clonotype was obtained from a human donor in good health.

Here the CDR3 is given as CASSVEGTVLEGYTF. Read as DNA, the sequence is TGTGCCAGCAGCGTAGAAGGGACAGTTCTAGAGGGCTACACCTTC. The chain joins TRBV2 to TRBJ1-2, with 7 bases aligning to TRBD1. Including the terminal cysteine and phenylalanine, the CDR3 comprises 15 residues. Only the CDR3 region is kept as DNA, spanning 45 bases read in frame from base 1. Unmatched junction bases come to 15, with V trimmed by 6 bases and J by 8 bases. From a lookup of the germline V gene, CDR1 and CDR2 are SNHLY and FYNNEI.